A selection of T cell receptor beta chains follows, all from one sample in a study of T cell repertoires in cytomegalovirus infection. These receptors' antigens are unknown. A single record per CDR3 protein comes from TCRdb applying MiXCR to the reads. This sample has hundreds of thousands of distinct CDR3 sequences; 40% to 50% occur once, and the top ten carry roughly two fifths. The sample in question was cultured PBMCs, obtained from culture after CMV antigen stimulation. The receptors derive from a human donor in good health (CMV status not recorded). Some clones in this sample may be carry-over from other donors' samples. Both conserved end residues are part of each CDR3. A D gene is named only where the DNA matches it firmly. Some rows mark clone size as missing; the rest say once, few, many or name a class of expanded clone.

J gene	clone size	D gene	V gene	CDR3 DNA	CDR3 protein
TRBJ1-1	few	.	TRBV12-3/TRBV12-4	TGTGCCAGCAGTTCCGGACAGTTGGGGGAGAACACTGAAGCTTTCTTT	CASSSGQLGENTEAFF
TRBJ1-1	.	.	TRBV7-2	TGTGCCAGCAGCTTTGGGGCGGTCACTGGGGAAGCTTTCTTT	CASSFGAVTGEAFF
TRBJ2-7	few	TRBD1	TRBV7-2	TGTGCCAGCAGCTTAGCTTCGACAGGGGCCACCTACGAGCAGTACTTC	CASSLASTGATYEQYF
TRBJ1-5	many	.	TRBV12-3/TRBV12-4	TGTGCCAGCTCTAGGGACCAGCCCCAGCATTTT	CASSRDQPQHF
TRBJ2-3	few	.	TRBV18	TGTGCCAGCTCGTCGAATACCGCGGGAGATACGCAGTATTTT	CASSSNTAGDTQYF
TRBJ1-4	.	.	TRBV10-2	TGCGCCAGCAGTGAGTCCAGGGGCTGGGATGAAAAACTGTTTTTT	CASSESRGWDEKLFF
TRBJ1-5	few	.	TRBV4-3	TGCGCCAGCAGCCAAGATCAGCGCCAGCCCCAGCATTTT	CASSQDQRQPQHF
TRBJ2-7	.	.	TRBV11-1	TGTGCCAGCAGCTTAGACGGGTACTACGAGCAGTACTTC	CASSLDGYYEQYF
TRBJ2-2	many	.	TRBV11-3	TGTGCCAGCAGCGGACCCGGGGAGCTGTTTTTT	CASSGPGELFF
TRBJ2-3	.	TRBD1	TRBV20-1	TGCAGTGCTTCCTGGACAGGGACCAAGAATACGCAGTATTTT	CSASWTGTKNTQYF
TRBJ2-2	.	TRBD2	TRBV7-2	TGTGCCAGCAGCCTGCTGGCGGGAGTGGCCGGGGAGCTGTTTTTT	CASSLLAGVAGELFF
TRBJ2-2	few	.	TRBV12-3/TRBV12-4	TGTGCCATCCCGAAATACAGGGATTTAACGGGCTCCGAGGAGCTGTTTTTT	CAIPKYRDLTGSEELFF
TRBJ2-3	.	.	TRBV7-6	TGTGCCAGCAGCTTAGATCCTATCACAGATACGCAGTATTTT	CASSLDPITDTQYF